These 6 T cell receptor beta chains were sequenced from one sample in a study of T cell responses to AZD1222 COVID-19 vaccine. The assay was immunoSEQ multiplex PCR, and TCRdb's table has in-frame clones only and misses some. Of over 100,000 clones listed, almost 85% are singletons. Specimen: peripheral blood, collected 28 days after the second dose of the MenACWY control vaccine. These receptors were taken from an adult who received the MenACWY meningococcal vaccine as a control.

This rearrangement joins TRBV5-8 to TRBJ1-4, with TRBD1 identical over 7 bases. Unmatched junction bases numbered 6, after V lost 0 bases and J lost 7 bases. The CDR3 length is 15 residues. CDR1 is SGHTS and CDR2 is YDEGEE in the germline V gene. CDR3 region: CASSLGTGLSEKLFF. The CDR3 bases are TGTGCCAGCAGCTTGGGGACAGGTTTGAGTGAAAAACTGTTTTTT.

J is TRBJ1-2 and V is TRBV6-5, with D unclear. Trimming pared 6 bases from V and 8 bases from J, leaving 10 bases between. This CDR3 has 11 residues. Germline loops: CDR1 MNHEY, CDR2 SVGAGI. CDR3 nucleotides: TGTGCCAGCAGCGCCGGTGGCGGCTACACCTTC. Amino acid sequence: CASSAGGGYTF.

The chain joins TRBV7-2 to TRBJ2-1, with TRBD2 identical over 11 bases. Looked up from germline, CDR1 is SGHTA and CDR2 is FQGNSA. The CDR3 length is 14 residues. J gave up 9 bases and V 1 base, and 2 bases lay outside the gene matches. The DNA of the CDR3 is TGTGCCAGCAGCTTAGGGCTAGCGGGAGGTGAGCAGTTCTTC. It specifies CASSLGLAGGEQFF.

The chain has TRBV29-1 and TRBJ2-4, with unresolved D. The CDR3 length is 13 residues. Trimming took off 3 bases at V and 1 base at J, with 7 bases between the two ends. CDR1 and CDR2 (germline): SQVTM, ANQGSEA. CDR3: CSVEQEAKNIQYF. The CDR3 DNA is TGCAGCGTTGAGCAGGAGGCCAAAAACATTCAGTACTTC.

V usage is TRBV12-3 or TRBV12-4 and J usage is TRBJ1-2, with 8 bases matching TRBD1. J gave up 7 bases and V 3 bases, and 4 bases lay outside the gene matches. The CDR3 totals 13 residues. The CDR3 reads CASSLQGASGYTF. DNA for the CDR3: TGTGCCAGCAGTTTGCAGGGGGCAAGTGGCTACACCTTC.

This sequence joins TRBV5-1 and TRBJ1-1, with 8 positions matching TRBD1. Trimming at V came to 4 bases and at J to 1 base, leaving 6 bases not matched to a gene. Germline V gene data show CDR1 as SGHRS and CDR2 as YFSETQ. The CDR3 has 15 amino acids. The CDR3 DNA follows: TGCGCCAGCAGCCCCGAGGGGACAGGGAACACTGAAGCTTTCTTT. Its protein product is CASSPEGTGNTEAFF.